This record looks at one T cell receptor beta chain sequence and its context. Its specificity is not known. The data are from a study of cytomegalovirus exposure and HLA in healthy donors. Study in general: T cells numbering about 180 million yielded 100 million to 120 million unique TCR beta sequences in an earlier analysis. Whole-study findings and limits: Immune exposure information available was restricted to CMV serostatus. Productive status was seen about 87% or about 30% of the time for most TCR beta V segments in an earlier analysis.

The PCR contained 60 Vbeta and 13 Jbeta primers. Sequencing used immunoSEQ multiplex PCR; TCRdb keeps in-frame clones, though not all of them. The sample has 40,000 to 45,000 clones, around 64% seen once. CDR3 length: 13 residues. V was pared by 5 bases and J by 6 bases, with 3 bases of the junction left unmatched. The germline V gene encodes CDR1 ENHRY and CDR2 SYGVKD. Sequencing input: PBMCs. The clonotype comes from a human donor in good health. V gene TRBV10-3 combines with J gene TRBJ1-2; 10 nucleotides align to TRBD1. CDR3 bases: TGTGCCATCAGTAAAGGGACAGGGGATGGCTACACCTTC. Residues: CAISKGTGDGYTF.